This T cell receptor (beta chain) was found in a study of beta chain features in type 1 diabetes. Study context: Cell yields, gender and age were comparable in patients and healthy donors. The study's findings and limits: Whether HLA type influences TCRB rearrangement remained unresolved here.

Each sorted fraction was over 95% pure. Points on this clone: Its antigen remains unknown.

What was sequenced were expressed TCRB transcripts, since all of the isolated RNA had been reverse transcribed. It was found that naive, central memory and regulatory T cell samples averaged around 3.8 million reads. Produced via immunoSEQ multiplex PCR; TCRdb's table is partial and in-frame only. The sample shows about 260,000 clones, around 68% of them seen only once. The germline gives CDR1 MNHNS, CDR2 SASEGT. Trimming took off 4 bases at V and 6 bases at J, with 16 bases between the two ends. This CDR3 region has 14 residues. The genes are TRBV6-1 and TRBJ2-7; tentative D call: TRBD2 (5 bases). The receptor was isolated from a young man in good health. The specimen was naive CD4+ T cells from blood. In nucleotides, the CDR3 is TGTGCCAGCAGTGCAGAATCGAGGGAAGGCGAGCAGTACTTC. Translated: CASSAESREGEQYF.